A selection of T cell receptor beta chains follows, all from one sample in a study of identical twins. From the 5' RACE reads, TCRdb called clonotypes with MiXCR, one entry per CDR3 protein. The repertoire holds 500,000 or so distinct CDR3 sequences, with about 20% as singletons. The same data also went into a second study, on T cells expressing NK-cell markers.

Material: CD4+ T cells sorted from blood. The receptors stem from a woman between 18 and 29 years old in good health. Each CDR3 is given with its conserved first and last residue. A D gene is named only where the DNA matches it firmly. Where a row states a size, it is once, few, many or the class of an expanded clone; other rows omit it.

d_call clone_size j_call v_call cdr3_nt cdr3_aa
TRBD2 once TRBJ2-5 TRBV12-3/TRBV12-4 TGTGCCAGCAGCAATAGCGGGACGGAGACCCAGTACTTC CASSNSGTETQYF
NA NA TRBJ1-1 TRBV2 TGTGCCGCGGGGGGCGCCGGGTACAACACTGAAGCTTTCTTT CAAGGAGYNTEAFF
NA NA TRBJ2-1 TRBV6-5 TGTGCCAGCAGGTTCTCAAGGACAACTAACAATGAGCAGTTCTTC CASRFSRTTNNEQFF
NA NA TRBJ2-1 TRBV20-1 TGCAGTGCTCTTAGACAGGTTGGGGATGAGCAGTTCTTC CSALRQVGDEQFF
NA NA TRBJ1-6 TRBV10-3 TGTGCCATCAGTGAGTCGGGGATAAGTTCACCCCTCCACTTT CAISESGISSPLHF
NA NA TRBJ2-5 TRBV6-5 TGTGCCAGCAGTTACTCTTACTCGCGGCAAGAGACCCAGTACTTC CASSYSYSRQETQYF
NA NA TRBJ2-7 TRBV6-1 TGTGCCAGCAGCCACTGGCAGGGTTACGAGCAGTACTTC CASSHWQGYEQYF
NA few TRBJ2-1 TRBV11-2 TGTGCCAGCAGCTTACTTCAGGGCGCTGGGCCTCGCCGAAATGAGCAGTTCTTC CASSLLQGAGPRRNEQFF
NA NA TRBJ1-1 TRBV5-6 TGTGCCAGCACCCCCGGGCTCAACACTGAAGCTTTCTTT CASTPGLNTEAFF
NA many TRBJ2-5 TRBV29-1 TGCAGCACCATACGGTCGGTTTCCCAAGAGACCCAGTACTTC CSTIRSVSQETQYF
NA NA TRBJ1-2 TRBV5-5 TGTGCCAGCAGCTTTTTCGCGAGCCTATATGGCTACACCTTC CASSFFASLYGYTF
TRBD1 NA TRBJ2-5 TRBV12-5 TGTGCTAGTGGGAGGGACAGGGGATTAGAAGAGACCCAGTACTTC CASGRDRGLEETQYF
TRBD2 NA TRBJ2-1 TRBV24-1 TGTGCCACCAGTGATTCTATAGCGGGAGCCGGCAATGAGCAGTTCTTC CATSDSIAGAGNEQFF
TRBD1 many TRBJ2-5 TRBV7-2 TGTGCCAGCAGCTTTAACAGGGGAAAAGAGACCCAGTACTTC CASSFNRGKETQYF
NA NA TRBJ1-1 TRBV7-2 TGTGCCAGCAGCTTAGTGCCGATTAGTATCGCTGAAGCTTTCTTT CASSLVPISIAEAFF
NA NA TRBJ2-1 TRBV20-1 TGCAGTACCGAGAGGTCCTGCAATGAGCAGTTCTTC CSTERSCNEQFF
NA few TRBJ2-2 TRBV12-3/TRBV12-4 TGTGCCAGCACCCAGGGTCGGAACACCGGGGAGCTGTTTTTT CASTQGRNTGELFF
TRBD1 NA TRBJ2-1 TRBV12-3/TRBV12-4 TGTGCCAGCAGGGCGGACAGGGGATCCTACAATGAGCAGTTCTTC CASRADRGSYNEQFF
NA NA TRBJ2-3 TRBV19 TGTGCCAGTAGTATCACTAACACAGATACGCAGTATTTT CASSITNTDTQYF
NA NA TRBJ2-7 TRBV12-3/TRBV12-4 TGTGCCAGCAGTTTTTTTGCCGAGCAGTACTTC CASSFFAEQYF
NA many TRBJ2-5 TRBV12-3/TRBV12-4 TGTGCCAGCAGTTTTCGTGGCGAGACCCAGTACTTC CASSFRGETQYF
NA few TRBJ2-3 TRBV30 TGTGCCTGGAGTTCACTTAACTGGGGTTTGGCAGATACGCAGTATTTT CAWSSLNWGLADTQYF
NA few TRBJ1-1 TRBV20-1 TGCAGTGCTCGGCTGGACTTTGAAGCTTTCTTT CSARLDFEAFF
NA NA TRBJ2-3 TRBV20-1 TGCAGTGCTAGAGATTACCGGGACATCCAGTATTTT CSARDYRDIQYF
NA few TRBJ2-2 TRBV4-3 TGCGCCAGCAGCCTAAAGGCGGGATATACCGGGGAGCTGTTTTTT CASSLKAGYTGELFF
NA NA TRBJ2-7 TRBV10-3 TGTGCCACCTCCCCACCAGTACGTTCCCACGAGCAGTACTTC CATSPPVRSHEQYF
NA NA TRBJ1-1 TRBV20-1 TGCAGTGCTAGAGATCCCGGCGGACCTGGGACTGAAGCTTTCTTT CSARDPGGPGTEAFF
NA few TRBJ2-1 TRBV6-2/TRBV6-3 TGTGCCAGCAGTTACGTGGAGGGGTACAATGAGCAGTTCTTC CASSYVEGYNEQFF
NA NA TRBJ1-2 TRBV11-2 TGTGCCAGCAGCCCGTACAGTCAGCGGGGGCGGACAGACTATGGCTACACCTTC CASSPYSQRGRTDYGYTF
TRBD2 NA TRBJ2-1 TRBV20-1 TGCAGTGCTAGACTCGTCTCGGGAGGGTGGTTCTTC CSARLVSGGWFF
TRBD2 few TRBJ2-7 TRBV6-2/TRBV6-3 TGTGCCAGCAGTTACGCGGCGGGAGTGGCCTACGAGCAGTACTTC CASSYAAGVAYEQYF
NA NA TRBJ2-1 TRBV5-1 TGCGCCAGCAGCCCCGCCTTGGGCGAGCAGTTCTTC CASSPALGEQFF
TRBD1 NA TRBJ1-1 TRBV25-1 TGTGCCAGCAGTGACCCCGGGACAGGGGAGACTGAAGCTTTCTTT CASSDPGTGETEAFF
NA NA TRBJ2-7 TRBV24-1 TGTGCCACCAGCCCTCCGGGACCCGCTACTTGGTACGAGCAGTACTTC CATSPPGPATWYEQYF
NA NA TRBJ2-7 TRBV4-3 TGCGCCAGCAGCCACCAGGCCAGCGAGCAGTACTTC CASSHQASEQYF
NA NA TRBJ1-1 TRBV20-1 TGCAGTGCTAGAGATCCGAAGGGGGATACTGAAGCTTTCTTT CSARDPKGDTEAFF
TRBD1 few TRBJ1-5 TRBV10-3 TGTGCCACCTCGGGACAGGGCCAGGATCAGCCCCAGCATTTT CATSGQGQDQPQHF
NA few TRBJ2-6 TRBV6-1 TGTGCCAGCAGTGCCCTTGTCTACACTGGGGCCAACGTCCTGACTTTC CASSALVYTGANVLTF
TRBD2 NA TRBJ2-7 TRBV5-1 TGCGCCAGCAGCTTGGGGCTAGCGGATGAGCCCTACGAGCAGTACTTC CASSLGLADEPYEQYF
NA NA TRBJ2-3 TRBV12-3/TRBV12-4 TGTGCCAGCAGTTGGCCGGAGGGGGCCGCAGATACGCAGTATTTT CASSWPEGAADTQYF
NA few TRBJ2-4 TRBV5-1 TGCGCCAGCAGCTTGGCCGGGGGAAGTGGAGGAAACATTCAGTACTTC CASSLAGGSGGNIQYF
NA few TRBJ2-1 TRBV12-3/TRBV12-4 TGTGCCAGCACCCTCCCGGGGCTCTACAATGAGCAGTTCTTC CASTLPGLYNEQFF
NA few TRBJ1-6 TRBV12-3/TRBV12-4 TGTGCCAGCAGTTTAGAGAGTTTGGGCAATTCACCCCTCCACTTT CASSLESLGNSPLHF
NA NA TRBJ2-1 TRBV20-1 TGCAGTGCCCCTTCTGGGAAGCAGTTCTTC CSAPSGKQFF
NA NA TRBJ2-5 TRBV12-3/TRBV12-4 TGTGCCAGCGGGGACTTGGGGGAGACCCAGTACTTC CASGDLGETQYF
TRBD2 few TRBJ2-3 TRBV12-3/TRBV12-4 TGTGCCAGCAGTCCCGGGGGGGCGAGCACAGATACGCAGTATTTT CASSPGGASTDTQYF
TRBD2 few TRBJ2-1 TRBV20-1 TGCAGTGCTATAGCGGGGAAAGCCTACAATGAGCAGTTCTTC CSAIAGKAYNEQFF
TRBD1 many TRBJ2-5 TRBV12-5 TGTGCTAGTGGTTTGCCCCCGGGACAGGGGTACGAGACCCAGTACTTC CASGLPPGQGYETQYF
NA few TRBJ2-3 TRBV9 TGTGCCAGCAGCGTAGTTACCCGAGATACGCAGTATTTT CASSVVTRDTQYF
NA many TRBJ1-1 TRBV12-3/TRBV12-4 TGTGCCGGGGGGGGCCTCGGCAGAGCTTTCTTT CAGGGLGRAFF
NA few TRBJ2-4 TRBV15 TGTGCCACCAGCAGTTGGAACCTCCGGGTCTTC CATSSWNLRVF
NA NA TRBJ2-5 TRBV20-1 TGCAGTGCAGGGGGGGCGGGGGCCCTCATTGAGACCCAGTACTTC CSAGGAGALIETQYF
NA few TRBJ2-2 TRBV21-1 TGTGCCAGCAGCCCCCGGGGGGGTACCGGGGAGCTGTTTTTT CASSPRGGTGELFF
NA once TRBJ1-1 TRBV5-1 TGCGCCAGCAGCTCTACAGGGCATGACACTGAAGCTTTCTTT CASSSTGHDTEAFF
TRBD1 NA TRBJ2-7 TRBV7-2 TGTGCCAGCACTCCGACAGGGGGCGAGCAGTACTTC CASTPTGGEQYF
NA few TRBJ2-5 TRBV18 TGTGCCAGCTCAATACTAAGGTCACAAGAGACCCAGTACTTC CASSILRSQETQYF
NA few TRBJ2-3 TRBV20-1 TGCAGTGCACCACTCTGGGGGACAGATACGCAGTATTTT CSAPLWGTDTQYF
NA NA TRBJ1-2 TRBV7-9 TGTGCCAGCAGCCCAATCGGCGGGTTCGGCTACACCTTC CASSPIGGFGYTF
NA NA TRBJ2-7 TRBV6-5 TGTGCCAGCAGTTACTCTGAGGAGCAGTACTTC CASSYSEEQYF
NA NA TRBJ2-7 TRBV3-1 TGTGCCAGCAGACCGAGTGCGGGGTACGAGCAGTACTTC CASRPSAGYEQYF